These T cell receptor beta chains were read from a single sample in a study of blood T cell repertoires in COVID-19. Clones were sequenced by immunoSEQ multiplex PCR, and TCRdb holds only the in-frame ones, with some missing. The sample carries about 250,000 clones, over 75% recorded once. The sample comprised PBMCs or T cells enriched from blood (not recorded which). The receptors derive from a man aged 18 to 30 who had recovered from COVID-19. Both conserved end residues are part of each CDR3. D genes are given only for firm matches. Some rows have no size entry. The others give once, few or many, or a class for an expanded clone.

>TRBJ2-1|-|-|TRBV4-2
TGTGCCAGCAGCCAAGAAGGCCGAAGCGGCGGATACAATGAGCAGTTCTTC
CASSQEGRSGGYNEQFF
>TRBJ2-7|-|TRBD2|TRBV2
TGTGCCAGCAATGGACTAGGACCTTTCTACGAGCAGTACTTC
CASNGLGPFYEQYF
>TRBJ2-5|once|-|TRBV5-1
TGCGCCAGCGGACAGTGGGAGACCCAGTACTTC
CASGQWETQYF
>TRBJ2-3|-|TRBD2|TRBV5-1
TGCGCCAGCGGCCCGCGGGGGGACCGCACAGATACGCAGTATTTT
CASGPRGDRTDTQYF
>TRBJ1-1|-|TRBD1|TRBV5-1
TGCGCCAGCAGCTTACAGGGGGAGGGGAACACTGAAGCTTTCTTT
CASSLQGEGNTEAFF
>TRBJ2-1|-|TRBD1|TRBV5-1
TGCGCCAGCAGCTCGGGACAGGGGCTCGACAATGAGCAGTTCTTC
CASSSGQGLDNEQFF
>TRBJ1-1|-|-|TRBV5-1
TGCGCCAGCAGCTTCCGACAGGTTGGGAGCACTGAAGCTTTCTTT
CASSFRQVGSTEAFF
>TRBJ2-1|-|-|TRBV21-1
TGTGCCAGCAGCAAACGCCTAGCGGGGGGGTTCGATGAGCAGTTCTTC
CASSKRLAGGFDEQFF
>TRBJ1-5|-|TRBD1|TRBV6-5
TGTGCCAGCAGCCTCCGGGACAGCCTTCAGCCCCAGCATTTT
CASSLRDSLQPQHF
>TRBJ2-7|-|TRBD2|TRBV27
TGTGCCAGCAGCCCTCCGGGACTAGCGGGTTACGAGCAGTACTTC
CASSPPGLAGYEQYF
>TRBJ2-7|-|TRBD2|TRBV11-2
TGTGCCAGCAGCTTAGAGTCTAGCGGGAGTTACGAGCAGTACTTC
CASSLESSGSYEQYF
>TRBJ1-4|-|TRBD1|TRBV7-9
TGTGCCAGCAGCATGGGACAGTCAACTAATGAAAAACTGTTTTTT
CASSMGQSTNEKLFF
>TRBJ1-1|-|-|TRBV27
TGTGCCAGCGGCCGGGGTTACACTGAAGCTTTCTTT
CASGRGYTEAFF
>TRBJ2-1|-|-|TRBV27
TGTGCCAGCAGTTGGTTCAAGGCGGATGAGCAGTTCTTC
CASSWFKADEQFF
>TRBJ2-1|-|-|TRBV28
TGTGCCAGTACGGACTTCGGCCATGAGCAGTTCTTC
CASTDFGHEQFF
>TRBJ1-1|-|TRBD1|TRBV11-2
TGTGCCAGCAGCTCAGGACAGGGGCCCTCTCCTTTCTTT
CASSSGQGPSPFF
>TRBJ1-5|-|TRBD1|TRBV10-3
TGTGCCATCAAGGCGGTGGGGACAGGCCAGTCCCAGCATTTT
CAIKAVGTGQSQHF
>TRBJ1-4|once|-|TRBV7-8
TGTGCCAGCAGCATGACATATGCAACTAATGAAAAACTGTTTTTT
CASSMTYATNEKLFF
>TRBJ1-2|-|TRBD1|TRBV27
TGTGCCAGCCGATACACCGGGACAGAACAACCTAACTATGGCTACACCTTC
CASRYTGTEQPNYGYTF
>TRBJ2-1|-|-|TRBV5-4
TGTGCCAGCAGCTTGGATAGGAGTGAGCAGTTCTTC
CASSLDRSEQFF
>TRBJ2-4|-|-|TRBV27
TGTGCCAGCAGTTCATCCCTCCCCGCCAAAAACATTCAGTACTTC
CASSSSLPAKNIQYF
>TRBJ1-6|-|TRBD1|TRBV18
TGTGCCAGCTCACCAATGGGACAGGGTAATTCACCCCTCCACTTT
CASSPMGQGNSPLHF
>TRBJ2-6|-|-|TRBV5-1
TGCGCCAGCAGCCCCGAGCTGGGGGCCGGGGCCAACGTCCTGACTTTC
CASSPELGAGANVLTF
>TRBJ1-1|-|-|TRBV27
TGTGCCAGCAGTTTCGGGGGGAGCACTGAAGCTTTCTTT
CASSFGGSTEAFF
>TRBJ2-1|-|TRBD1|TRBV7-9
TGTGCCAGCAGCCCGGGACAGGTAATGACGCAGTTCTTC
CASSPGQVMTQFF
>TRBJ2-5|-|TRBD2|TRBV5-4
TGTGCCAGCAGCTTAGTAGCGGGAGGTTGGGAGACCCAGTACTTC
CASSLVAGGWETQYF
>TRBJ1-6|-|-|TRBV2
TGTGCCAGCAGTGACGGGAGCTCCTATAATTCACCCCTCCACTTT
CASSDGSSYNSPLHF
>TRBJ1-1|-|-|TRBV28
TGTGCCAGCAGTTCTACCTTTTACGCCGGGACACAGAACACTGAAGCTTTCTTT
CASSSTFYAGTQNTEAFF
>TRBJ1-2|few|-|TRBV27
TGTGCCAGCAGTCTCGCGGGGGGGGGCCCCCGCTATGGCTACACCTTC
CASSLAGGGPRYGYTF
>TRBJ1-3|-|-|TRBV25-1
TGTGCCAGCAGTGATTTGGGGCAGGGAGGAAACACCATATATTTT
CASSDLGQGGNTIYF
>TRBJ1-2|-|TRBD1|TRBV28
TGTGCCAGCAAGGGCACCCCGGGACAGGGTAACTATGGCTACACCTTC
CASKGTPGQGNYGYTF
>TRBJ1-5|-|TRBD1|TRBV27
TGTGCCAGCAGCTCCGGGACAGGAGGCAATCAGCCCCAGCATTTT
CASSSGTGGNQPQHF
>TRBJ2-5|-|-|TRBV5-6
TGTGCCAGCAGCTTGGTTCGTGGAAACAGGGAAGAGACCCAGTACTTC
CASSLVRGNREETQYF
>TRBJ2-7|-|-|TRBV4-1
TGCGCCAGCAGCCAAGTCGTCTCACAGGGTCCCTCCTACGAGCAGTACTTC
CASSQVVSQGPSYEQYF
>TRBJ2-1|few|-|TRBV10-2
TGCGCCAGCAGTGAGTCGAGGCTCAGAGACAATGAGCAGTTCTTC
CASSESRLRDNEQFF
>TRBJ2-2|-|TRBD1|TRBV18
TGTGCCAGCTCAACGGGACAGGGCGGCACCGGGGAGCTGTTTTTT
CASSTGQGGTGELFF
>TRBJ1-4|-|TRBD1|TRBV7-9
TGTGCCAGCAGCTTCCCAGTCGGGGACAGGGTCGAAAAACTGTTTTTT
CASSFPVGDRVEKLFF
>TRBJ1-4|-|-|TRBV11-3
TGTGCCAGCAGCCGCCGTGGGAGGACCCACGTAACTAATGAAAAACTGTTTTTT
CASSRRGRTHVTNEKLFF
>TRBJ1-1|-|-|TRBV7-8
TGTGCCAGCAGCTTAGTTAGGACAGATGAAGCTTTCTTT
CASSLVRTDEAFF
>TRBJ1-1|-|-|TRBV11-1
TGTGCCAGCAGGGGGCAACTGAACACTGAAGCTTTCTTT
CASRGQLNTEAFF
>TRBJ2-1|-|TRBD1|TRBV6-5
TGTGCCAGCAGTACGGGACAGGGTCACAATGAGCAGTTCTTC
CASSTGQGHNEQFF
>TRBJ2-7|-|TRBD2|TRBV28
TGTGCCAGCAGCCCTGTGGTGCGGACTAGCTACGAGCAGTACTTC
CASSPVVRTSYEQYF
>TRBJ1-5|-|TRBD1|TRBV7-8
TGTGCCAGCAGCTTAGCGCTCAGGGGGGATCAGCCCCAGCATTTT
CASSLALRGDQPQHF
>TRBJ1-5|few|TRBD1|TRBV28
TGTGCCAGCAGTTTAGGGACAGGGGACAATCAGCCCCAGCATTTT
CASSLGTGDNQPQHF
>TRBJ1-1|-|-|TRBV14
TGTGCCAGCAGCCAAGAGGGGGGGTTCACAGGGTCGGTAAACACTGAAGCTTTCTTT
CASSQEGGFTGSVNTEAFF
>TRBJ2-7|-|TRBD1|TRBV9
TGTGCCAGCAGCGTAGGGGGGACAGACTCTATCGAGCAGTACTTC
CASSVGGTDSIEQYF
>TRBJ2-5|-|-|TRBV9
TGTGCCAGCAGCGTAGGTGGGAGTGGGCTCCAAGAGACCCAGTACTTC
CASSVGGSGLQETQYF
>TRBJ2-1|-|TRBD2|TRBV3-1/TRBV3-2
TGTGCCAGCACGCAGCGGGGAACCTACAATGAGCAGTTCTTC
CASTQRGTYNEQFF
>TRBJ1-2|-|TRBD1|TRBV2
TGTGCCAGCCCGACAGGGACGAGCGGCTACACCTTC
CASPTGTSGYTF
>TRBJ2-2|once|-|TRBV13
TGTGCCAGCAGCTTAGGACTAGCCCCCCCCGGGGAGCTGTTTTTT
CASSLGLAPPGELFF
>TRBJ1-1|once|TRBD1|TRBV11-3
TGTGCCAGCAGCTTAGATCAGGGGACAGGGGGCTTTGAAGCTTTCTTT
CASSLDQGTGGFEAFF
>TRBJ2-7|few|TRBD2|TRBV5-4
TGTGCCAGCAGCCGGGGACTAGCGGGAACCTACGAGCAGTACTTC
CASSRGLAGTYEQYF
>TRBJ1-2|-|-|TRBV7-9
TGTGCCAGCAGCTTAGTCCTAGGCAGGGGCGACACTGGCTACACCTTC
CASSLVLGRGDTGYTF
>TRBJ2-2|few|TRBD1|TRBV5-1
TGCGCCACCAGGAGGGCCTACAGGGGGCAGGGCGGGGAGCTGTTTTTT
CATRRAYRGQGGELFF